One and the same sample provided the 23 T cell receptor beta chains below, sequenced in a study of blood T cell repertoires in COVID-19. TCRdb's copy holds only in-frame clones and misses some; the assay was immunoSEQ multiplex PCR. Among some 340,000 clones, under 85% were seen once, and the ten largest hold around 5%. The sequencing sample was made of PBMCs or T cells enriched from blood (not recorded which). These receptor sequences come from a woman aged 50 to 60 who had recovered from COVID-19.

The V gene is TRBV5-5, the J gene TRBJ1-2, with D possibly being TRBD1 (6 bases). Germline-derived CDR1 and CDR2 are SGHKS and YYEKEE (reference sequence). Deletions cut 3 bases from V and 8 bases from J, with 17 bases between. There are 14 residues in the CDR3. The CDR3 protein is CASSSWEGGRGYTF. The CDR3 DNA reads as TGTGCCAGCAGCTCTTGGGAGGGGGGAAGGGGCTACACCTTC. Supplemented by reference TRBV5-5 and TRBJ1-2, the full variable domain reads DAGVTQSPTHLIKTRGQQVTLRCSPISGHKSVSWYQQVLGQGPQFIFQYYEKEERGRGNFPDRFSARQFPNYSSELNVNALLLGDSALYLCASSSWEGGRGYTFGSGTRLTVV.

The chain links TRBV19 to TRBJ1-4; no clear D. The CDR3 covers 15 residues. Germline V gene data show CDR1 as LNHDA and CDR2 as SQIVND (reference sequence). V gave up 8 bases and J gave up 0 bases, with 13 bases separating them. CDR3 nucleotide sequence: TGTGCCAGTCGAAACGGCGGGGCAACTAATGAAAAACTGTTTTTT. Translating gives CASRNGGATNEKLFF. The full variable domain, its missing parts supplied by reference TRBV19 and TRBJ1-4, is DGGITQSPKYLFRKEGQNVTLSCEQNLNHDAMYWYRQDPGQGLRLIYYSQIVNDFQKGDIAEGYSVSREKKESFPLTVTSAQKNPTAFYLCASRNGGATNEKLFFGSGTQLSVL.

This rearrangement joins TRBV18 to TRBJ2-5; 10 bases line up with TRBD2. V trimming: 1 base; J trimming: 4 bases; junction bases outside the gene matches: 3. Germline CDR1 and CDR2: KGHSH and LQKENI. This CDR3 has 15 amino acids. This chain's CDR3 is CASSPQREGAETQYF. The CDR3, as DNA: TGTGCCAGCTCACCACAGCGGGAGGGTGCAGAGACCCAGTACTTC.

The CDR3 coding sequence is TGTGCCAGTAGTATACCCTCCGGGACAGGCCCCTATGGCTACACCTTC. It specifies CASSIPSGTGPYGYTF. The chain uses TRBV19 and TRBJ1-2; 8 bases fit TRBD1. Per germline, CDR1 LNHDA and CDR2 SQIVND (reference sequence). The CDR3 spans 16 residues. V dropped 2 bases and J dropped 4; count of bases not matched to a gene: 9. Full variable domain (outside the CDR3, taken from reference TRBV19 and TRBJ1-2): DGGITQSPKYLFRKEGQNVTLSCEQNLNHDAMYWYRQDPGQGLRLIYYSQIVNDFQKGDIAEGYSVSREKKESFPLTVTSAQKNPTAFYLCASSIPSGTGPYGYTFGSGTRLTVV.

This rearrangement joins TRBV2 to TRBJ1-4, with a possible D match to TRBD1 (6 bases). Between the trimmed V and J ends, which lost 7 bases and 5 bases, there was a span of 17 bases. Germline V gene lookup returns CDR1 SNHLY and CDR2 FYNNEI. This CDR3 region has 15 residues. CDR3: CASNTRQAANEKLFF. CDR3 nucleotide sequence: TGTGCCAGCAACACACGACAGGCCGCAAATGAAAAACTGTTTTTT. Complete variable domain (other parts from reference TRBV2 and TRBJ1-4): EPEVTQTPSHQVTQMGQEVILRCVPISNHLYFYWYRQILGQKVEFLVSFYNNEISEKSEIFDDQFSVERPDGSNFTLKIRSTKLEDSAMYFCASNTRQAANEKLFFGSGTQLSVL.

This chain links TRBV27 with TRBJ1-3, with 7 bases identical to TRBD1. The germline gives CDR1 MNHEY, CDR2 SMNVEV (reference sequence). Trimming cost V 6 bases and J 2 bases; bases outside gene matches: 10. CDR3 length equals 16 residues. The CDR3 loop reads CASRQTGAQPGNTIYF. The DNA of the CDR3 is TGTGCCAGCAGGCAAACAGGGGCACAACCTGGAAACACCATATATTTT.

The chain couples TRBV6-5 to TRBJ2-2; tentative D call: TRBD2 (5 bases). Trimming pared 6 bases from V and 7 bases from J, leaving 18 bases between. Germline CDR1 reads MNHEY; CDR2 reads SVGAGI. The CDR3 has 15 amino acids. CDR3 region: CASRSLDRRSGELFF. The CDR3 bases are TGTGCCAGCAGATCTTTGGACCGGAGGAGCGGGGAGCTGTTTTTT.

The gene calls are TRBV7-2 and TRBJ2-7; TRBD2 agrees at 7 bases. The germline CDR1 and CDR2 sequences are SGHTA and FQGNSA. This CDR3 has 15 amino acids. V was pared by 6 bases and J by 2 bases, with 10 bases of the junction left unmatched. CDR3 in amino acids: CASRQDRGETYEQYF. In DNA form, the CDR3 reads TGTGCCAGCAGACAGGATCGGGGGGAAACCTACGAGCAGTACTTC.

J is TRBJ2-2 and V is TRBV5-4; TRBD2 aligns across 11 bases. The CDR3 contains 15 residues. Germline values: CDR1 SGHNT, CDR2 YYREEE (reference sequence). V trimming: 4 bases; J trimming: 5 bases; junction bases outside the gene matches: 4. CDR3 bases: TGTGCCAGCAGCACTAGCGGGGGAAGGACCGGGGAGCTGTTTTTT. Its protein is CASSTSGGRTGELFF.

The gene calls are TRBV19 and TRBJ2-2, with 7 bases that match TRBD1. The length of the CDR3 is 14 residues. The V gene's germline CDR1 is LNHDA and CDR2 SQIVND (reference sequence). With V trimmed by 7 bases and J by 0 bases, 2 bases remained unmatched. As DNA, the CDR3 is TGTGCCAGTAAGGGACAGCCGAACACCGGGGAGCTGTTTTTT. This sequence encodes CASKGQPNTGELFF. Full variable domain (remainder filled in from reference TRBV19 and TRBJ2-2): DGGITQSPKYLFRKEGQNVTLSCEQNLNHDAMYWYRQDPGQGLRLIYYSQIVNDFQKGDIAEGYSVSREKKESFPLTVTSAQKNPTAFYLCASKGQPNTGELFFGEGSRLTVL.

This chain uses TRBV5-8 with TRBJ2-2; TRBD1 aligns across 10 bases. Germline V gene lookup returns CDR1 SGHTS and CDR2 YDEGEE. The junction had 7 bases not matched to a gene; V was cut back by 4 bases and J by 7 bases. The CDR3 is 15 amino acids. The CDR3 nucleotides are TGTGCCAGCAGCGACAGGGGGCGCATCAGCGGGGAGCTGTTTTTT. This translates into CASSDRGRISGELFF.

V is TRBV11-2 and J is TRBJ2-5; TRBD1 might be the D (5 bases). The CDR3 has 17 residues. The ends were cut back, 3 bases at V and 5 bases at J, with 22 bases in the middle. Germline lookup yields CDR1 SGHAT and CDR2 FQNNGV. DNA of the CDR3: TGTGCCAGCAGCTTGGGGCTTAGGGGCGGTATGGGCGAGACCCAGTACTTC. This sequence encodes CASSLGLRGGMGETQYF.

This chain connects TRBV12-3 or TRBV12-4 to TRBJ2-7, with D tentatively TRBD1 (5 bases). Trimming removed 6 bases at V and 3 bases at J, with 9 bases between. The length of the CDR3 is 12 residues. CDR3 nucleotides: TGTGCCAGCAGCCCCGACAGCTACGAGCAGTACTTC. Residues: CASSPDSYEQYF.

This rearrangement joins TRBV7-9 to TRBJ2-1, with 9 bases lining up with TRBD1. V was pared by 5 bases and J by 6 bases, with 8 bases of the junction left unmatched. The CDR3 has 15 amino acids. The germline gives CDR1 SEHNR, CDR2 FQNEAQ (reference sequence). The CDR3 coding sequence is TGTGCCAGCAGCCCGAGGACAGGGGCCACCAATGAGCAGTTCTTC. Amino acid sequence: CASSPRTGATNEQFF.

The CDR3 sequence is CASIETGGPNEKLFF. Here the CDR3 DNA reads TGCGCCAGCATAGAGACAGGGGGTCCTAATGAAAAACTGTTTTTT. V and J are TRBV5-1 and TRBJ1-4; TRBD1 aligns across 9 bases. J was trimmed by 3 bases and V by 6 bases; bases with no gene match: 6. The V gene's germline CDR1 is SGHRS and CDR2 YFSETQ. The CDR3 is 15 amino acids.

The rearrangement links TRBV19 to TRBJ1-1, with 9 bases matching TRBD1. Germline assignment: CDR1 LNHDA and CDR2 SQIVND (reference sequence). This CDR3 spans 15 amino acids. V dropped 4 bases and J dropped 3; count of bases not matched to a gene: 6. DNA for the CDR3: TGTGCCAGTAGTAGACAGGGGGTTCGAGACACTGAAGCTTTCTTT. Translating gives CASSRQGVRDTEAFF.

This chain connects TRBV6-6 to TRBJ2-5, with 9 bases aligning to TRBD1. The CDR3 consists of 15 residues. CDR1 and CDR2 (germline): MNHNY, SVGAGI (reference sequence). The junction had 9 bases not matched to a gene; V was cut back by 5 bases and J by 5 bases. The CDR3 bases are TGTGCCAGCAGTAACCCACAGGGGGCGGGGGAGACCCAGTACTTC. It specifies CASSNPQGAGETQYF.

This chain connects TRBV9 to TRBJ2-1; D perhaps matches TRBD2 (7 bases). V lost 4 bases, J lost 5 bases, and 19 bases lay in between. The CDR3 covers 16 residues. Germline loops: CDR1 SGDLS, CDR2 YYNGEE. CDR3 sequence reads: CASSPWLAGANNEQFF. The CDR3 coding sequence is TGTGCCAGCAGCCCCTGGCTGGCGGGGGCCAACAATGAGCAGTTCTTC.

The gene calls are TRBV27 and TRBJ2-7; 13 nucleotides match TRBD2. Germline V gene data show CDR1 as MNHEY and CDR2 as SMNVEV (reference sequence). This CDR3 comprises 15 residues. J was trimmed by 3 bases and V by 5 bases; bases with no gene match: 4. CDR3: CASSPGTSGDYEQYF. The CDR3, as DNA: TGTGCCAGCAGTCCGGGGACTAGCGGGGACTACGAGCAGTACTTC.

J is TRBJ2-6 and V is TRBV7-2; 8 nucleotides line up with TRBD2. The ends lost 7 bases at V and 2 bases at J; junction bases unmatched: 4. CDR1 is SGHTA, CDR2 FQGNSA, per germline. CDR3 size: 15 residues. This CDR3 reads CASNGGGPGANVLTF. In DNA, the CDR3 is TGTGCCAGCAACGGGGGGGGCCCTGGGGCCAACGTCCTGACTTTC.

The rearrangement links TRBV4-2 to TRBJ2-1; 8 bases map to TRBD2. V lost 3 bases to trimming and J lost 2 bases; unmatched junction nucleotides: 9. Germline loops: CDR1 LGHNA, CDR2 YNFKEQ. CDR3 length: 17 residues. The CDR3 loop reads CASSQGPTSGPYNEQFF. The CDR3 coding sequence is TGTGCCAGCAGCCAGGGCCCCACTAGCGGACCCTACAATGAGCAGTTCTTC.

This chain joins TRBV6-5 and TRBJ1-1; D may be TRBD1 (5 bases). The CDR3 is made up of 14 amino acids. V lost 6 bases, J lost 3 bases, and 14 bases lay in between. Germline CDR1 and CDR2: MNHEY and SVGAGI. Here the CDR3 DNA reads TGTGCCAGCAGCCCAGGGTTTAAGGACACTGAAGCTTTCTTT. It codes for CASSPGFKDTEAFF.

CDR3 coding DNA: TGTGCCAGCAGCCCTAGGACAGGGGGGACCTACGAGCAGTACTTC. This gives the protein CASSPRTGGTYEQYF. J is TRBJ2-7 and V is TRBV3-1 (or the pseudogene TRBV3-2); 10 bases map to TRBD1. V trimming: 4 bases; J trimming: 2 bases; junction bases outside the gene matches: 5. This CDR3 contains 15 residues. Germline V gene data show CDR1 as LGHDT and CDR2 as YNNKEL (reference sequence).